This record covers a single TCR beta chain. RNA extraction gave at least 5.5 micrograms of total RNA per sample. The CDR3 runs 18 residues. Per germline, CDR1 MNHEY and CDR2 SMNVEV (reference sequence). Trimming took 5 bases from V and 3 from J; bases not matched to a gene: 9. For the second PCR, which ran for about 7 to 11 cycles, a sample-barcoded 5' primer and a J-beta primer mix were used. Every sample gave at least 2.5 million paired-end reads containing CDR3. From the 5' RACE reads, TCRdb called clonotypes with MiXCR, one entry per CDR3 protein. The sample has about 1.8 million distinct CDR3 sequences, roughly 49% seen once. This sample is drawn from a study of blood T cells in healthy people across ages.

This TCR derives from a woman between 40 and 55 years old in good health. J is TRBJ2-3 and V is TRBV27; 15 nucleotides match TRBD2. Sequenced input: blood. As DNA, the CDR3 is TGTGCCAGCAGTCCCCTCGGACTAGCGGGGGGGCGGACAGATACGCAGTATTTT. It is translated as CASSPLGLAGGRTDTQYF.